This TCR beta chain was sequenced for a study of T cell responses to AZD1222 COVID-19 vaccine. Study results and limitations: As reported, nearly half of all spike-specific TCRs target variant regions that are unmutated. In a largely white British group with more females than males, clonal diversity was possibly underestimated. Elevations in Spike-specific TCR breadth and depth followed administration of two AZD1222 doses.

About this clone itself: Its target is not known.

The repertoire was sequenced with immunoSEQ multiplex PCR; TCRdb's copy has only in-frame clones and lacks some. Altogether approximately 190,000 clones are present, more than 75% being singletons, with the ten largest covering more than 0.75%. J was trimmed by 2 bases and V by 4 bases; bases with no gene match: 5. CDR1 MNHEY and CDR2 SVGAGI come from the germline V gene. This CDR3 is built from 15 residues. Sequenced here: peripheral blood, sampled on day 0 of AZD1222 vaccination. The chain has TRBV6-5 and TRBJ2-1; 7 bases align to TRBD1. This TCR came from an adult in good health. Written as DNA, the CDR3 is TGTGCCAGCAGTTTATCCGGGACAGCCTACAATGAGCAGTTCTTC. Its translation is CASSLSGTAYNEQFF.